The 23 T cell receptor beta chains reported below all come from one sample, sequenced in a study of control samples from healthy donors and cancer patients. The protocol was immunoSEQ multiplex PCR, while the TCRdb copy is restricted to in-frame clones and leaves out a portion. This sample has some 120,000 clones, with roughly nine tenths found just once. Sequences were obtained from blood. These TCRs come from a woman younger than 30 in good health.

This chain joins TRBV7-2 and TRBJ1-2; the D is unclear. V dropped 2 bases and J dropped 5 bases, with 6 bases sitting between them. The CDR3 extends over 12 amino acids. The germline gives CDR1 SGHTA, CDR2 FQGNSA. The CDR3 nucleotides read TGTGCCAGCAGCTTAAGGGTTTATGGCTACACCTTC. It encodes CASSLRVYGYTF.

The rearrangement uses TRBV3-1 (or the pseudogene TRBV3-2) and TRBJ2-5; no clear D gene. CDR1 is LGHDT, CDR2 YNNKEL, per germline (reference sequence). CDR3 length: 13 amino acids. Trimming pared 0 bases from V and 1 base from J, leaving 3 bases between. CDR3 sequence: CASSQDLQETQYF. CDR3 nucleotide sequence: TGTGCCAGCAGCCAAGATCTCCAAGAGACCCAGTACTTC.

The V call is TRBV7-2, the J call TRBJ1-1; D gene uncertain. V lost 3 bases to trimming and J lost 1 base, with 6 bases between them. The CDR3 spans 13 residues. Germline V gene sequence: CDR1 SGHTA, CDR2 FQGNSA. For the CDR3, the DNA is TGTGCCAGCAGCTTCTGGGGGAACACTGAAGCTTTCTTT. Translating it yields CASSFWGNTEAFF.

The chain uses TRBV28 and TRBJ2-1; 8 nucleotides agree with TRBD2. The germline gives CDR1 MDHEN, CDR2 SYDVKM. CDR3 length: 14 residues. The junction had 5 bases not matched to a gene; V was cut back by 6 bases and J by 4 bases. The CDR3 loop is CASRRVAGYNEQFF. The DNA of the CDR3 is TGTGCCAGCAGGCGAGTAGCGGGGTACAATGAGCAGTTCTTC. The full variable domain, its missing parts supplied by reference TRBV28 and TRBJ2-1, is DVKVTQSSRYLVKRTGEKVFLECVQDMDHENMFWYRQDPGLGLRLIYFSYDVKMKEKGDIPEGYSVSREKKERFSLILESASTNQTSMYLCASRRVAGYNEQFFGPGTRLTVL.

About this clone: An end of the junction does not agree with germline; a read error may underlie this. This chain connects TRBV10-1 to TRBJ1-2; weak D call: TRBD1 (6 bases). CDR3 length equals 16 residues. CDR1 and CDR2 (germline): WNHNN, SYGVQD (reference sequence). CDR3 sequence: CASTLDRPTDTSRLPF. The CDR3 nucleotides read TGCGCCAGCACACTGGACAGACCGACAGATACCTCTCGGCTCCCCTTC.

This chain connects TRBV3-1 (or the pseudogene TRBV3-2) to TRBJ1-4; D unresolved. Trimming took 0 bases from V and 4 from J, leaving 9 bases between them. The CDR3 is 15 amino acids. The V gene's germline CDR1 is LGHDT and CDR2 YNNKEL (reference sequence). Written as DNA, the CDR3 is TGTGCCAGCAGCCAAGACTCAGGAGTTAATGAAAAACTGTTTTTT. It specifies CASSQDSGVNEKLFF.

The chain combines TRBV7-2 with TRBJ2-1, with D maybe TRBD2 (6 bases). CDR3 length equals 15 residues. With 1 base removed from V and 10 bases from J, the gap between germline ends came to 17 bases. In germline, CDR1 is SGHTA, CDR2 FQGNSA. The CDR3 spells CASSLGSARGPEQFF. CDR3 bases: TGTGCCAGCAGCTTAGGGTCCGCGCGGGGTCCCGAGCAGTTCTTC.

This chain links TRBV11-2 with TRBJ1-2, with D uncertain. The CDR3 length is 14 residues. Trimming stripped 1 base from V and 7 bases from J, with 13 bases between. Germline CDR1 and CDR2: SGHAT and FQNNGV. The chain's CDR3 is CASSLGWSGSGYTF. In DNA form, the CDR3 reads TGTGCCAGCAGCTTAGGGTGGTCAGGTAGTGGCTACACCTTC.

V is TRBV27 and J is TRBJ2-7; the D gene is possibly TRBD2 (6 bases). Trimming shortened V by 5 bases and J by 2 bases, and 10 bases separated the two germline ends. The CDR3 runs to 13 residues. Germline CDR1 MNHEY, CDR2 SMNVEV (reference sequence). CDR3 DNA sequence: TGTGCCAGCAGTGGGGACTCTACCTACGAGCAGTACTTC. Its protein product is CASSGDSTYEQYF.

V and J are TRBV29-1 and TRBJ1-2; 10 nucleotides match TRBD1. The CDR3 is 15 amino acids. Unmatched junction bases numbered 7, after V lost 1 base and J lost 5 bases. CDR1 is SQVTM, CDR2 ANQGSEA, per germline. The CDR3 nucleotides are TGCAGCGTTGAAGTGGTGACAGGGGGCGGGTATGGCTACACCTTC. It specifies CSVEVVTGGGYGYTF.

This chain uses TRBV28 with TRBJ2-7, with 7 bases fitting TRBD2. Germline lookup yields CDR1 MDHEN and CDR2 SYDVKM. V shed 6 bases, J shed 6 bases, and the junction held 8 bases outside the gene matches. The CDR3 is 13 amino acids. CDR3: CASRLLWGGEQYF. CDR3 nucleotides: TGTGCCAGCAGGTTACTCTGGGGGGGCGAGCAGTACTTC.

The rearrangement joins TRBV7-3 to TRBJ1-4; D perhaps matches TRBD1 (6 bases). The CDR3 runs to 18 residues. Germline CDR1 is SGHTA and CDR2 is FQGTGA. V dropped 1 base and J dropped 0 bases, with 15 bases sitting between them. This chain's CDR3 is CASSLKWRTAPTNEKLFF. For the CDR3, the DNA is TGTGCCAGCAGCTTAAAGTGGAGGACAGCCCCAACTAATGAAAAACTGTTTTTT.

The chain links TRBV2 to TRBJ2-7; 8 bases line up with TRBD2. CDR3 length: 14 residues. Germline-derived CDR1 and CDR2 are SNHLY and FYNNEI. Trimming at V came to 5 bases and at J to 5 bases, leaving 8 bases not matched to a gene. The CDR3: CASSLDGRADEQYF. The CDR3, as DNA: TGTGCCAGCAGTTTGGACGGGAGGGCAGACGAGCAGTACTTC.

The chain links TRBV5-1 to TRBJ2-6, with 8 positions matching TRBD1. Losses at the gene ends were 5 bases for V and 1 base for J; bases not matched to a gene: 8. Germline V gives CDR1 SGHRS, CDR2 YFSETQ. The CDR3 runs to 17 residues. CDR3 amino acids: CASSYGQGLSGANVLTF. CDR3 in DNA: TGCGCCAGCAGTTACGGACAGGGACTTTCTGGGGCCAACGTCCTGACTTTC.

The chain uses TRBV9 and TRBJ2-1, with a tentative D call TRBD2 (6 bases). The CDR3 consists of 11 residues. The V end lost 7 bases, the J end lost 4 bases, and 6 bases lay between the germline ends. Germline CDR1 reads SGDLS; CDR2 reads YYNGEE. The CDR3 bases are TGTGCCAGCGGGGGGTACAATGAGCAGTTCTTC. Amino acid sequence: CASGGYNEQFF.

V and J are TRBV28 and TRBJ2-3; 8 nucleotides agree with TRBD2. The length of the CDR3 is 20 residues. V shed 5 bases and J 3 bases; nucleotides not matched to a gene: 22. Germline V gives CDR1 MDHEN, CDR2 SYDVKM. As DNA, the CDR3 is TGTGCCAGCAGTCCTACGTCTTGGCGGGAGGTTGTATTAGGTACAGATACGCAGTATTTT. It yields the protein CASSPTSWREVVLGTDTQYF.

The V gene is TRBV4-3, the J gene TRBJ2-7, with 7 positions matching TRBD2. The ends lost 4 bases at V and 2 bases at J; junction bases unmatched: 8. The CDR3 is 15 residues long. Germline V gene data show CDR1 as LGHNA and CDR2 as YSLEER. The CDR3 loop reads CASSPSTGGAYEQYF. CDR3 DNA: TGCGCCAGCAGCCCCTCAACGGGGGGAGCCTACGAGCAGTACTTC.

The gene calls are TRBV30 and TRBJ2-3, with D hard to call. CDR3 length: 14 residues. Germline V CDR1 and CDR2: GTSNPN, SVGIG (reference sequence). CDR3 protein: CARSRVSASDTQYF. In DNA, the CDR3 is TGTGCTCGGAGTAGAGTGTCAGCATCAGATACGCAGTATTTT.

The V call is TRBV7-2, the J call TRBJ2-7; D possibly matches TRBD1 or TRBD2 (5 bases each). Trimming left V 4 bases short and J 2 bases short, with 12 bases between. CDR1 is SGHTA and CDR2 is FQGNSA in the germline V gene. The CDR3 is made up of 14 amino acids. DNA for the CDR3: TGTGCCAGCAGCTCCCTCTTGGGGGCCTACGAGCAGTACTTC. Protein product: CASSSLLGAYEQYF.

The chain links TRBV19 to TRBJ2-3; D is unclear. Germline V CDR1 and CDR2: LNHDA, SQIVND (reference sequence). The V end was cut by 2 bases, the J end by 4 bases, with 4 bases between. The CDR3 covers 12 residues. DNA for the CDR3: TGTGCCAGTAGTATACACTCAGATACGCAGTATTTT. Translating it yields CASSIHSDTQYF. The full variable domain, its missing parts supplied by reference TRBV19 and TRBJ2-3, is DGGITQSPKYLFRKEGQNVTLSCEQNLNHDAMYWYRQDPGQGLRLIYYSQIVNDFQKGDIAEGYSVSREKKESFPLTVTSAQKNPTAFYLCASSIHSDTQYFGPGTRLTVL.

The CDR3 loop is CASSVVGFPRSYEQYF. CDR3 coding DNA: TGTGCCAGCAGCGTAGTGGGGTTCCCTCGCTCCTACGAGCAGTACTTC. The chain carries TRBV9 and TRBJ2-7; D unclear. CDR1 and CDR2 from the germline V gene are SGDLS and YYNGEE. The length of the CDR3 is 16 residues. V lost 0 bases and J lost 0, with 13 bases in between.

J is TRBJ1-5 and V is TRBV6-5; the match to TRBD1 covers 8 bases. Germline V gene lookup returns CDR1 MNHEY and CDR2 SVGAGI. Losses at the gene ends were 6 bases for V and 5 bases for J; bases not matched to a gene: 6. The CDR3 spans 14 residues. CDR3 sequence reads: CASSRQGKDQPQHF. CDR3 sequence (DNA): TGTGCCAGCAGCAGACAGGGGAAGGATCAGCCCCAGCATTTT.

The chain is built from TRBV6-5 and TRBJ2-7; 13 positions match TRBD2. The CDR3 contains 16 residues. Germline V gives CDR1 MNHEY, CDR2 SVGAGI. V dropped 0 bases and J dropped 4; count of bases not matched to a gene: 3. The CDR3, as DNA: TGTGCCAGCAGTTACTCAGGGACTAGCGGGAAATACGAGCAGTACTTC. This gives the protein CASSYSGTSGKYEQYF.